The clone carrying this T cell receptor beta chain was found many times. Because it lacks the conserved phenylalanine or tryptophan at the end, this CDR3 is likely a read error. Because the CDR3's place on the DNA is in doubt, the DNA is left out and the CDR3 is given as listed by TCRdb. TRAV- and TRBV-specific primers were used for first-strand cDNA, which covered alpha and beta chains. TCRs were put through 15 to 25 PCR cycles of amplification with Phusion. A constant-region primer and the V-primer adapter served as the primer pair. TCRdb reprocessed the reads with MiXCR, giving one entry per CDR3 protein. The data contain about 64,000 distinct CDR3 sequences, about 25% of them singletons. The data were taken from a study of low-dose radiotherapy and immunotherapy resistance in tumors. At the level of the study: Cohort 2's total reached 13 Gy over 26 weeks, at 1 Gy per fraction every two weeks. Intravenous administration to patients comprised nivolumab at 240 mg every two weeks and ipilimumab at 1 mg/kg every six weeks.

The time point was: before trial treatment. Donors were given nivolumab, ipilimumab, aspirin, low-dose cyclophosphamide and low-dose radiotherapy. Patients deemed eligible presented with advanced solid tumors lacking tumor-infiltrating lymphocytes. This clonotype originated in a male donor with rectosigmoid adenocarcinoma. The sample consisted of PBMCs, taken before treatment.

CDR3 residues: CASSLSRDRV. The chain employs TRBV7-9 and TRBJ1-4; the table calls TRBD1, which could not be checked here. The CDR3 is made up of 10 amino acids, end residues included. Germline CDR1 and CDR2: SEHNR and FQNEAQ (reference sequence).